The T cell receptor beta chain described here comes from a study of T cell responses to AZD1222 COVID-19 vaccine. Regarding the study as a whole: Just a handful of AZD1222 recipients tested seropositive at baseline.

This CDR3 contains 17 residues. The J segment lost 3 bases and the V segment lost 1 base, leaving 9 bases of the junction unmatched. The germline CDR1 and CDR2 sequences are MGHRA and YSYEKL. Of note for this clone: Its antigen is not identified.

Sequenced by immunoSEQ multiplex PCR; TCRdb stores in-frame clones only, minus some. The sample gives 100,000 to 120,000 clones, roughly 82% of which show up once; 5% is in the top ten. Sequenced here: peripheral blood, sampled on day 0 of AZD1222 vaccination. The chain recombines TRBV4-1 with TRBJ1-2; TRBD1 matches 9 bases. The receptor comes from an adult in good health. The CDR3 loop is CASSQGDGTGSYYGYTF. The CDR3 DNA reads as TGCGCCAGCAGCCAAGGAGACGGGACAGGGTCCTACTATGGCTACACCTTC.